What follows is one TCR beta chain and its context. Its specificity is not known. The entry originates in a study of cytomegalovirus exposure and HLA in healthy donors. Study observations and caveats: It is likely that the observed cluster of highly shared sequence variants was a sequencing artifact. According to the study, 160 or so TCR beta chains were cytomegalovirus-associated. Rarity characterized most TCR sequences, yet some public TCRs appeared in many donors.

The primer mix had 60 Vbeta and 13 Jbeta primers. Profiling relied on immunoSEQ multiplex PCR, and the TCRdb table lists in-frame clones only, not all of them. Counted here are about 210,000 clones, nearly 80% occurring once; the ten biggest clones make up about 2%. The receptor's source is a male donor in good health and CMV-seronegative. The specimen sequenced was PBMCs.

Here the CDR3 reads CAWSVPGGGQGPGYTF. The DNA for the CDR3 is TGTGCCTGGAGTGTCCCTGGGGGGGGACAGGGACCTGGCTACACCTTC. V is TRBV30 and J is TRBJ1-2, with TRBD1 identical over 9 bases. The CDR3 extends over 16 amino acids. J was trimmed by 7 bases and V by 0 bases; bases with no gene match: 12. Germline-derived CDR1 and CDR2 are GTSNPN and SVGIG (reference sequence).